This is a list of T cell receptor beta chains from one sample in a study of CD8 T cells in Susac syndrome. TCRdb reprocessed the immunoSEQ multiplex PCR reads via MiXCR and lists one record per CDR3 protein. The sample lists around 150,000 distinct CDR3 sequences; more than 85% were seen once. The sample consisted of CD8+ T cells from PBMCs. These receptors were collected from a human donor with Susac syndrome. CDR3s leave out the opening cysteine and the closing phenylalanine or tryptophan.

TRBV24-1	TRBJ2-1	ATSDLLGPRSNEQF
TRBV4-1	TRBJ1-1	ASSQAVGNSDTEAF
TRBV29-1	TRBJ1-2	SVHRDEFDYGYT
TRBV7-9	TRBJ2-1	ASSPLVPPSYNEQF
TRBV9	TRBJ2-3	ASSVTSGISTDTQY
TRBV19	TRBJ2-7	ASSPGAGADEQY
TRBV12-3/TRBV12-4	TRBJ2-1	ASMQGQPYNEQF
TRBV7-9	TRBJ1-5	ASSFGWGNQPQH
TRBV20-1	TRBJ2-1	SARGRDEQF
TRBV18	TRBJ2-5	ASSPLAGVETQY
TRBV6-5	TRBJ2-7	ASSYSGRDEQY
TRBV19	TRBJ2-1	ASSFSLGTGVRDEQF
TRBV19	TRBJ2-1	ASSPVAGIDEQF
TRBV4-1	TRBJ1-1	ASSRQTEAF
TRBV3-1	TRBJ1-2	ASSQAYRGLYGYT
TRBV14	TRBJ2-4	ASSHLRLAALQIGKNIQY
TRBV20-1	TRBJ2-2	SVQGVTGELF
TRBV5-1	TRBJ2-3	ASSYTLRRGGPDTQY
TRBV6-6	TRBJ2-1	ASIPVGGGSYNEQF
TRBV2	TRBJ2-2	ASSGMLGFTGELF
TRBV27	TRBJ2-7	ASRISTGLSYEQY
TRBV29-1	TRBJ2-5	SVEEGALPETQY
TRBV27	TRBJ2-7	ASAWEASYEQY
TRBV20-1	TRBJ2-1	SASQSGTGGINEQF
TRBV30	TRBJ2-5	AWSATSGGETQY
TRBV5-1	TRBJ2-7	ASSLAFGLPGSEQY
TRBV30	TRBJ2-3	AWSHTGGTDTQY
TRBV12-3/TRBV12-4	TRBJ2-2	ASSTEGTGELF
TRBV27	TRBJ2-1	ASSPERGSYNEQF
TRBV9	TRBJ1-3	ASSVGGGNTIY
TRBV7-6	TRBJ2-1	ASSLVDSELYNEQF
TRBV6-2/TRBV6-3	TRBJ2-7	ASSPTGLVYEQY
TRBV27	TRBJ2-7	ASSLTSGRMYEQY
TRBV12-5	TRBJ1-5	ASGLPGANQPQH
TRBV4-1	TRBJ2-7	ASSQGADGAYEQY
TRBV6-5	TRBJ2-1	ASRTSYDREGEQF
TRBV27	TRBJ1-5	ASSFRGGLQPQH
TRBV20-1	TRBJ2-7	SARAPGSTFYEQY
TRBV6-1	TRBJ1-2	ASSEPGTGPVPNYGYT
TRBV10-3	TRBJ2-7	AISETLAGDYEQY
TRBV12-3/TRBV12-4	TRBJ2-3	ASSFEGRSDTQY
TRBV6-2/TRBV6-3	TRBJ2-7	ASSWDTSYEQY
TRBV9	TRBJ2-7	ASSVASGEYEQY
TRBV7-9	TRBJ1-2	ASSTEVSLAGGTYGYT
TRBV13	TRBJ2-7	ASSPSGTSGTYEQY
TRBV5-6	TRBJ1-1	ASSLGGVMGEAF
TRBV5-1	TRBJ1-1	ASSLVQGEAF
TRBV11-2	TRBJ1-2	ASSGEDLTYGYT
TRBV7-6	TRBJ2-7	ASSAGDSTYEQY
TRBV7-9	TRBJ2-7	ASSLAVANEQY